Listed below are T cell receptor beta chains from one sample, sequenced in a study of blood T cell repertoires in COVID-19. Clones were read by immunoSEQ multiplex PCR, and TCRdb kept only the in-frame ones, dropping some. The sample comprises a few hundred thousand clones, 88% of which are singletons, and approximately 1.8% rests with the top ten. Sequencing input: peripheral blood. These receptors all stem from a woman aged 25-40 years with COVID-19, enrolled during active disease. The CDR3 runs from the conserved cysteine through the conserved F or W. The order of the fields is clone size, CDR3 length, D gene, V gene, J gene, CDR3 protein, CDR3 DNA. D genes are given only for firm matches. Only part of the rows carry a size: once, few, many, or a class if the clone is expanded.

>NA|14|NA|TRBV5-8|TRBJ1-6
CASSYASPNSPLHF
TGTGCCAGCAGCTATGCGTCACCAAATTCACCCCTCCACTTT
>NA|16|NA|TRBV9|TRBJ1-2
CASSPSGGDFWYGYTF
TGTGCCAGCAGTCCCTCGGGGGGGGATTTTTGGTATGGCTACACCTTC
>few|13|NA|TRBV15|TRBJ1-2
CATSPSRVHGYTF
TGTGCCACCAGCCCGAGTAGAGTCCATGGCTACACCTTC
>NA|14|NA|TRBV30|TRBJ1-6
CAWDSGTIFSPLHF
TGTGCCTGGGACAGCGGGACGATATTTTCACCCCTCCACTTT
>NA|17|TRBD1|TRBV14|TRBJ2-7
CASSQDGKGTASYEQYF
TGTGCCAGCAGCCAAGATGGGAAAGGGACAGCAAGTTACGAGCAGTACTTC
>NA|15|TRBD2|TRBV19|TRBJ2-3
CASTPGGAVTDTQYF
TGTGCCAGTACGCCCGGGGGGGCCGTCACAGATACGCAGTATTTT
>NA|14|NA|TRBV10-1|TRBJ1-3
CASSGHTSGNTIYF
TGCGCCAGCAGTGGACATACCTCTGGAAACACCATATATTTT
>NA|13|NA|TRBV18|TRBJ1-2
CASTRQDNYGYTF
TGTGCCAGCACTAGACAGGATAACTATGGCTACACCTTC
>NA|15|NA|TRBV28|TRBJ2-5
CASSSIGGRKETQYF
TGTGCCAGCAGTTCCATCGGGGGGCGCAAAGAGACCCAGTACTTC
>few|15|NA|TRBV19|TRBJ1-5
CASSIGQGSNQPQHF
TGTGCCAGTAGTATCGGCCAGGGAAGCAATCAGCCCCAGCATTTT
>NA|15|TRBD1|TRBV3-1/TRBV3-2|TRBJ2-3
CASRSRGQYTDTQYF
TGTGCCAGCAGGTCAAGGGGACAGTACACAGATACGCAGTATTTT
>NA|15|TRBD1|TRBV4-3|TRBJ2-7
CASSQDRASSYEQYF
TGCGCCAGCAGCCAGGACAGGGCAAGCTCCTACGAGCAGTACTTC
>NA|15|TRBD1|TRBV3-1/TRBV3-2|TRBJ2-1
CASSQRTGLYDEQFF
TGTGCCAGCAGCCAAAGGACAGGGTTGTATGATGAGCAGTTCTTC
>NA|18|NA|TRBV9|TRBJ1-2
CASSVVPWRELHNYGYTF
TGTGCCAGCAGCGTAGTCCCTTGGCGGGAGCTCCACAACTATGGCTACACCTTC
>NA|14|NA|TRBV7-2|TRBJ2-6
CASSLASGANVLTF
TGTGCCAGCAGCTTGGCCTCGGGGGCCAACGTCCTGACTTTC
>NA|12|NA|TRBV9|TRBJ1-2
CASTSVREGHTF
TGTGCCAGCACCTCAGTTCGGGAAGGGCACACCTTC
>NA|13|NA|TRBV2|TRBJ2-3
CASSPFLSDTQYF
TGTGCCAGCAGCCCCTTTTTATCAGATACGCAGTATTTT
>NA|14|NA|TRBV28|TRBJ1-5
CASSLGGSNQPQHF
TGTGCCAGCAGTTTGGGGGGGTCTAATCAGCCCCAGCATTTT
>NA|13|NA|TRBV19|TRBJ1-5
CASSKQGGQPQHF
TGTGCCAGTAGTAAACAGGGTGGACAGCCCCAGCATTTT
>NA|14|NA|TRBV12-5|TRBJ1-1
CASGLDQGRTEAFF
TGTGCTAGTGGTTTGGACCAGGGAAGGACTGAAGCTTTCTTT
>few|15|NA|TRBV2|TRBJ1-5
CASSEYRYSNQPQHF
TGTGCCAGCAGTGAGTACAGATATAGCAATCAGCCCCAGCATTTT